This T cell receptor (beta chain) stems from a study of preoperative IRX-2 immunotherapy in early breast cancer (dated by TCRdb to about 2019). Comment on this clone: Its binding antigen is unknown. Base-call qualities are not available, and no considerably larger clone is one nucleotide away.

The library was prepared using the immunoSEQ multiplex PCR assay. The clones in this table, taken by TCRdb from immuneACCESS, are in-frame only. Not every clone is retained; where verified, under half of the shortfall comes from an unresolved V gene, and the cause of the rest is unknown. The sample contains about 19,000 clones, 70% to 90% of them found a single time. The ten most abundant clones make up 0.95% to 1.5% of the sample. The germline V gene encodes CDR1 LNHDA and CDR2 SQIVND (reference sequence). From the cysteine up to the phenylalanine, the CDR3 has a length of 13 residues. CDR3 DNA only is kept here, 39 bases in frame from base 1. A distance of 10 bases separates the germline ends of V and J, which lose 5 bases and 4 bases respectively. According to the study, the label for this sample's treatment or condition signals: preoperative locoregional IRX-2 cytokine immunotherapy. The samples were obtained from a phase Ib study in which preoperative, locoregional IRX-2 cytokine immunotherapy intended to prime immune responses was tested. Patients with early-stage breast cancer who were given IRX-2 before surgery served as donors.

Recombination linked TRBV19 to TRBJ2-3; the D gene is possibly TRBD1, with 6 bases matching. This specimen was lymph node tissue, taken after IRX-2 immunotherapy. The receptor was isolated from a human donor with breast cancer. The CDR3 reads CASSFTGPDTQYF. Read as DNA, the sequence is TGTGCCAGTAGTTTCACAGGGCCAGATACGCAGTATTTT.